The clone carrying this TCR beta chain was recorded at least ten times. Antigen specificity is unknown. The data originate from a study of T cells in Graves' hyperthyroidism and ophthalmopathy. The cohort's ophthalmopathy patients, a group with duration under 3 months, had a Clinical Activity Score of at least 3 and a NOSPECS grade of at least 4. The study, taken as a whole, reports: The majority of expanded thyroid clonotypes above 0.001 also appeared in blood.

This CDR3 has 14 amino acids. Germline V gives CDR1 SGHKS, CDR2 YYEKEE (reference sequence). V was pared by 3 bases and J by 6 bases, with 13 bases between. What was amplified from RNA transcripts were TCR beta CDR3 regions. Carried out on the TCR CDR3, a first-round RT-PCR used the HTBI primer set. Using its own MiXCR run on the multiplex PCR reads, TCRdb lists one record per CDR3 protein. The sample includes hundreds of thousands of distinct CDR3 sequences, about 15% of them seen just once. Material for sequencing was blood. V is TRBV5-5 and J is TRBJ2-4, with D maybe TRBD2 (5 bases). This clonotype was obtained from a woman aged 40 to 50 with Graves' ophthalmopathy. CDR3 amino acids: CASSSLAGPNIQYF. For the CDR3, the DNA is TGTGCCAGCAGCTCCCTTGCGGGCCCAAACATTCAGTACTTC.